The 19 T cell receptor beta chains presented below share a single source sample, sequenced in a study of shared clonotypes between healthy human individuals. The table came from immunoSEQ multiplex PCR; TCRdb's copy has only in-frame clones and leaves some out. The sample holds approximately 590,000 clones, roughly 95% seen once. CD45RO-negative, CCR7-selected cells formed the naive CD8 fraction, which excluded terminally differentiated effector memory CD45RA+ cells. The source material was naive CD8+ T cells sorted from blood. These receptors came from a woman in her thirties in good health.

The gene calls are TRBV5-3 and TRBJ2-7, with D perhaps TRBD2 (5 bases). TRBV5-3 is noted as an ORF with a role that remains uncertain. The CDR3 sequence is 15 residues long. V was pared by 8 bases and J by 7 bases, with 25 bases between. CDR3 sequence reads: CASSHGGLKPGEQYF. The CDR3, as DNA: TGTGCCAGCAGCCACGGTGGACTGAAACCGGGAGAGCAGTACTTC.

The chain recombines TRBV7-9 with TRBJ2-1; TRBD1 matches 7 bases. The V gene's germline CDR1 is SEHNR and CDR2 FQNEAQ (reference sequence). This CDR3 region has 15 residues. V was pared by 1 base and J by 8 bases, with 8 bases of the junction left unmatched. The CDR3: CASSLEGALIYEQFF. In DNA form, the CDR3 reads TGTGCCAGCAGCTTAGAGGGGGCCCTAATTTATGAGCAGTTCTTC.

The V gene is TRBV9, the J gene TRBJ1-1; D remains ambiguous. V lost 0 bases to trimming and J lost 0 bases, with 12 bases between them. This CDR3 comprises 16 residues. CDR1 and CDR2 (germline): SGDLS, YYNGEE. The CDR3 DNA reads as TGTGCCAGCAGCGTAGCCCCCGGGGAGCTGAACACTGAAGCTTTCTTT. It encodes CASSVAPGELNTEAFF.

The chain links TRBV5-1 to TRBJ1-1; possibly TRBD1 for D (5 bases). The length of the CDR3 is 19 residues. V was trimmed by 0 bases and J by 1 base, leaving 22 bases between them. Per the germline V gene, CDR1 is SGHRS and CDR2 is YFSETQ. The CDR3 nucleotides read TGCGCCAGCAGCTTGGTCGGGCTCGGCGGGGACCAAAAGAACACTGAAGCTTTCTTT. It codes for CASSLVGLGGDQKNTEAFF.

This clone was counted once. The chain links TRBV5-6 to TRBJ2-7, with D possibly matching TRBD2 (6 bases). The CDR3 spans 15 residues. The germline V gene encodes CDR1 SGHDT and CDR2 YYEEEE. V lost 4 bases and J 2 bases, leaving 16 bases between the germline ends. As DNA, the CDR3 is TGTGCCAGCAGCCCCGGGACTTCTGGGCCCTACGAGCAGTACTTC. Protein: CASSPGTSGPYEQYF.

V is TRBV15 and J is TRBJ1-2; D is unclear. Deletions cut 5 bases from V and 2 bases from J, with 9 bases between. CDR1 and CDR2 from the germline V gene are LNHNV and YYDKDF (reference sequence). This CDR3 contains 13 residues. The CDR3 loop reads CATSPGRNYGYTF. CDR3 DNA sequence: TGTGCCACCAGCCCAGGACGGAACTATGGCTACACCTTC.

As for this clone: This sample also contains other DNA sequences that code for the same CDR3. This chain connects TRBV25-1 to TRBJ2-1; no reliable D call. This CDR3 is 14 amino acids long. The germline V gene encodes CDR1 MGHDK and CDR2 SYGVNS. V lost 2 bases to trimming and J lost 0 bases, with 5 bases between them. The CDR3 DNA reads as TGTGCCAGCAGTGAAAAGGGCTCCTACAATGAGCAGTTCTTC. Protein product: CASSEKGSYNEQFF.

This sequence joins TRBV19 and TRBJ1-5; TRBD1 agrees at 10 bases. V shed 3 bases, J shed 5 bases, and the junction held 4 bases outside the gene matches. Germline V lookup: CDR1 LNHDA, CDR2 SQIVND (reference sequence). CDR3 length equals 15 residues. The CDR3 loop reads CASSIRTGGDQPQHF. CDR3 bases: TGTGCCAGTAGTATTCGGACAGGGGGGGATCAGCCCCAGCATTTT.

This chain uses TRBV6-1 with TRBJ2-7; tentative D call: TRBD2 (5 bases). Looked up from germline, CDR1 is MNHNS and CDR2 is SASEGT. V dropped 0 bases and J dropped 5 bases, with 14 bases sitting between them. CDR3 size: 15 residues. The CDR3 loop is CASSEALPGFNEQYF. CDR3 nucleotide sequence: TGTGCCAGCAGTGAAGCGCTTCCGGGGTTCAACGAGCAGTACTTC.

The chain combines TRBV27 with TRBJ2-1; TRBD2 matches at 11 bases. Germline V gene data show CDR1 as MNHEY and CDR2 as SMNVEV (reference sequence). This CDR3 contains 15 residues. V was pared by 7 bases and J by 7 bases, with 9 bases of the junction left unmatched. The CDR3 loop reads CASTFLAGGTNEQFF. CDR3 sequence (DNA): TGTGCCAGCACCTTTCTAGCGGGAGGCACTAATGAGCAGTTCTTC.

CDR3 in DNA: TGTGCCAGCAGTCAGGTGGGTGGTTTTCAGCCCCAGCATTTT. Protein: CASSQVGGFQPQHF. The rearrangement links TRBV28 to TRBJ1-5; the D is unclear. This CDR3 is built from 14 residues. The V gene lost 5 bases and the J gene lost 6 bases, with 14 bases spanning the gap. Germline V gene sequence: CDR1 MDHEN, CDR2 SYDVKM.

CDR3 coding DNA: TGTGCCACCCCCCTATTAGGGGACCTGACGTTCTTC. Translating it yields CATPLLGDLTFF. The rearrangement uses TRBV13 and TRBJ2-1; D possibly matches TRBD1 or TRBD2 (5 bases each). The CDR3 contains 12 residues. Germline-derived CDR1 and CDR2 are PRHDT and FYEKMQ (reference sequence). V lost 10 bases, J lost 15 bases, and 22 bases lay in between. The full variable domain, rest sourced from reference TRBV13 and TRBJ2-1, is AAGVIQSPRHLIKEKRETATLKCYPIPRHDTVYWYQQGPGQDPQFLISFYEKMQSDKGSIPDRFSAQQFSDYHSELNMSSLELGDSALYFCATPLLGDLTFFGPGTRLTVL.

This clone was recorded only once. V gene TRBV28 combines with J gene TRBJ2-7; D not certain. The V end lost 4 bases, the J end lost 4 bases, and 11 bases lay between the germline ends. The length of the CDR3 is 13 residues. From germline, CDR1 is MDHEN and CDR2 SYDVKM. CDR3 coding DNA: TGTGCCAGCAGTTCCCAGACCCGATACGAGCAGTACTTC. This sequence encodes CASSSQTRYEQYF.

This clone has only a few counts. The J gene is TRBJ1-1, the V gene TRBV9, with D uncertain. This CDR3 spans 12 amino acids. The ends were cut back, 3 bases at V and 1 base at J, with 4 bases in the middle. The V gene's germline CDR1 is SGDLS and CDR2 YYNGEE. DNA for the CDR3: TGTGCCAGCAGCGAGAGGAACACTGAAGCTTTCTTT. This sequence encodes CASSERNTEAFF.

The rearrangement uses TRBV1 and TRBJ1-3; TRBD1 is the table's D call, not checked against the DNA. TRBV1 constitutes a pseudogene. This CDR3 is 15 amino acids long. CDR3 bases: TGCACCAGCAGCCAAGACCCAAAGGGGGGAAACACCATATATTTT. This gives the protein CTSSQDPKGGNTIYF.

The rearrangement joins TRBV9 to TRBJ2-3; no firm D call. V was shortened by 0 bases and J by 2 bases, with 10 bases between the two germline ends. This CDR3 comprises 15 residues. Germline lookup yields CDR1 SGDLS and CDR2 YYNGEE. The CDR3 DNA reads as TGTGCCAGCAGCGTAGTACAGATATCCACAGATACGCAGTATTTT. This codes for CASSVVQISTDTQYF.

The rearrangement links TRBV5-6 to TRBJ2-7, with 8 bases that match TRBD2. V lost 3 bases, J lost 5 bases, and 10 bases stayed unmatched. CDR1 and CDR2 from the germline V gene are SGHDT and YYEEEE. CDR3 length: 15 amino acids. This CDR3 is CASSSNGGLGNEQYF. DNA for the CDR3: TGTGCCAGCAGCTCAAACGGGGGACTAGGGAACGAGCAGTACTTC. The whole variable domain, remainder taken from reference TRBV5-6 and TRBJ2-7, is DAGVTQSPTHLIKTRGQQVTLRCSPKSGHDTVSWYQQALGQGPQFIFQYYEEEERQRGNFPDRFSGHQFPNYSSELNVNALLLGDSALYLCASSSNGGLGNEQYFGPGTRLTVT.

The rearrangement joins TRBV9 to TRBJ1-1; TRBD1 matches at 10 bases. Trimming took 0 bases from V and 3 from J; bases not matched to a gene: 11. Germline V gene data show CDR1 as SGDLS and CDR2 as YYNGEE. CDR3 length equals 18 residues. The CDR3 spells CASSVGDRGRNKDTEAFF. The CDR3 coding sequence is TGTGCCAGCAGCGTAGGTGACAGGGGGCGAAATAAGGACACTGAAGCTTTCTTT.

The rearrangement links TRBV19 to TRBJ2-1, with a weak D call TRBD2 (6 bases). The CDR3 has 14 residues. Germline lookup yields CDR1 LNHDA and CDR2 SQIVND (reference sequence). V lost 7 bases and J lost 4, with 14 bases in between. As DNA, the CDR3 is TGTGCCAGTACCGCGAGCGGGCCATACAATGAGCAGTTCTTC. It codes for CASTASGPYNEQFF.